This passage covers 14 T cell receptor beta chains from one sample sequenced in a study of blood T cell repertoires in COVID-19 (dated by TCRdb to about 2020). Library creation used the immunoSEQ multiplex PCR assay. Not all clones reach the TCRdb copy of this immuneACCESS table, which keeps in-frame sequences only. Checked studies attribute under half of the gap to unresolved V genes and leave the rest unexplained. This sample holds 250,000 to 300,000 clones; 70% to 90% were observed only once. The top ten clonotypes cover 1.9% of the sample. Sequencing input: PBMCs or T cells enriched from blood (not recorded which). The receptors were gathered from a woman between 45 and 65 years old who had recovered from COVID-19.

The DNA for the CDR3 is TGTGCCAGCAGTTCCCGGGACAGCTTACGAAACACCATATATTTT. Its translation is CASSSRDSLRNTIYF. This sequence joins TRBV7-9 and TRBJ1-3; 7 bases are a match to TRBD1. With V trimmed by 6 bases and J by 5 bases, 10 bases remained unmatched. Germline-derived CDR1 and CDR2 are SEHNR and FQNEAQ (reference sequence). CDR3 size: 15 residues. Drawing the rest from reference TRBV7-9 and TRBJ1-3, the complete variable domain is DTGVSQNPRHKITKRGQNVTFRCDPISEHNRLYWYRQTLGQGPEFLTYFQNEAQLEKSRLLSDRFSAERPKGSFSTLEIQRTEQGDSAMYLCASSSRDSLRNTIYFGEGSWLTVV.

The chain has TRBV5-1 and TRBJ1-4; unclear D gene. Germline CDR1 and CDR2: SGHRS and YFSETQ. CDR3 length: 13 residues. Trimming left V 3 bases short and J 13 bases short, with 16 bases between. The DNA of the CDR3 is TGCGCCAGCAGCTACGGGCCCCATGGAGGACTGTTTTTT. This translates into CASSYGPHGGLFF.

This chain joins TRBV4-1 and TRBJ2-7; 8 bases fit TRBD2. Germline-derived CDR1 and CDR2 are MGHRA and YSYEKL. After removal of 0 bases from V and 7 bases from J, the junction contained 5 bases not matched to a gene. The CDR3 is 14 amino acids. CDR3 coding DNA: TGCGCCAGCAGCCAAGAACGGACTAGCCGGGAGCAGTACTTC. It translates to CASSQERTSREQYF.

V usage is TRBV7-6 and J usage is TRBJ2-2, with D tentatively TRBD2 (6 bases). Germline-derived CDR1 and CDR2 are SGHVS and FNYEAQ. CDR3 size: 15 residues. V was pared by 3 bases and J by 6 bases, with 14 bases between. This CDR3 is CASSLERRGSGELFF. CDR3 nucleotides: TGTGCCAGCAGCTTGGAAAGGAGGGGTTCCGGGGAGCTGTTTTTT. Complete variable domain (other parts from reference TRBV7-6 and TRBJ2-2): GAGVSQSPRYKVTKRGQDVALRCDPISGHVSLYWYRQALGQGPEFLTYFNYEAQQDKSGLPNDRFSAERPEGSISTLTIQRTEQRDSAMYRCASSLERRGSGELFFGEGSRLTVL.

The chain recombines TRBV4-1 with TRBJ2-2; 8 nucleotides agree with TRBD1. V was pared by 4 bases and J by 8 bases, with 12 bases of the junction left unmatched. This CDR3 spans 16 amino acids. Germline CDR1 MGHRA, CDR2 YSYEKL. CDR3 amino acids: CASSPQGALGTGELFF. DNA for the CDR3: TGCGCCAGCAGCCCGCAGGGGGCGCTTGGTACGGGGGAGCTGTTTTTT.

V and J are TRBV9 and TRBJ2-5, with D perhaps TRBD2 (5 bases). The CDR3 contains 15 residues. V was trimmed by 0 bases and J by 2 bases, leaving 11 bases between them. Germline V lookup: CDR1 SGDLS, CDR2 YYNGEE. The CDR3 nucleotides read TGTGCCAGCAGCGTAGGTGGCGGGCCGCAAGAGACCCAGTACTTC. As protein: CASSVGGGPQETQYF.

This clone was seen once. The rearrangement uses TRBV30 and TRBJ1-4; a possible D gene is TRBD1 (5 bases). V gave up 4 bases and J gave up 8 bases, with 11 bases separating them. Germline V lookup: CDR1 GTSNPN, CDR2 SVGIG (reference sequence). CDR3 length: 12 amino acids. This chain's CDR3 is CAWNQGGEKLFF. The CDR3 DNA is TGTGCCTGGAACCAGGGTGGGGAAAAACTGTTTTTT.

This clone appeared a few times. CDR3 nucleotides: TGTGCCAGCAGTACCCAGAATCAGCCCCAGCATTTT. The encoded protein is CASSTQNQPQHF. The rearrangement links TRBV27 to TRBJ1-5; D is ambiguous. Germline-derived CDR1 and CDR2 are MNHEY and SMNVEV (reference sequence). This CDR3 region has 12 residues. V lost 5 bases and J lost 4, with 6 bases in between.

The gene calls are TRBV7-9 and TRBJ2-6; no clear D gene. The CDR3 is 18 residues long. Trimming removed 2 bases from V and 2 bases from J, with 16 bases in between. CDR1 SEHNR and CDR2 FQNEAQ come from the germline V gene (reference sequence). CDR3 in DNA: TGTGCCAGCAGCTTAATGAGATTAGAGTTAACTGGGGCCAACGTCCTGACTTTC. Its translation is CASSLMRLELTGANVLTF.

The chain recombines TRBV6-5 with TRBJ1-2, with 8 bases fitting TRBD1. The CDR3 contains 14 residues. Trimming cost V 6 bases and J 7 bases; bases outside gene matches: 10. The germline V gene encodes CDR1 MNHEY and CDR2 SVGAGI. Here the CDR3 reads CASSHGQGAPGYTF. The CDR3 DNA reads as TGTGCCAGCAGCCACGGACAGGGTGCCCCTGGCTACACCTTC.

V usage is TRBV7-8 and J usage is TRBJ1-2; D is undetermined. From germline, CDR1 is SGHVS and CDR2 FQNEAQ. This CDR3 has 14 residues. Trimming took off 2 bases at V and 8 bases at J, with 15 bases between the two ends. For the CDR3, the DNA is TGTGCCAGCAGCTTAACGTGGACGGACTTAGGCTACACCTTC. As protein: CASSLTWTDLGYTF.

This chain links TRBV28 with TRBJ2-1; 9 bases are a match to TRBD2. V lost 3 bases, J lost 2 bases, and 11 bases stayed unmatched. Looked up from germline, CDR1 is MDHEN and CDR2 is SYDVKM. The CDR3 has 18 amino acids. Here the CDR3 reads CASSLTLGTSRTYNEQFF. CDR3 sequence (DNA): TGTGCCAGCAGTTTGACTCTGGGGACTAGCCGTACCTACAATGAGCAGTTCTTC. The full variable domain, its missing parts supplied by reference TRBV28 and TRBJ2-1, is DVKVTQSSRYLVKRTGEKVFLECVQDMDHENMFWYRQDPGLGLRLIYFSYDVKMKEKGDIPEGYSVSREKKERFSLILESASTNQTSMYLCASSLTLGTSRTYNEQFFGPGTRLTVL.

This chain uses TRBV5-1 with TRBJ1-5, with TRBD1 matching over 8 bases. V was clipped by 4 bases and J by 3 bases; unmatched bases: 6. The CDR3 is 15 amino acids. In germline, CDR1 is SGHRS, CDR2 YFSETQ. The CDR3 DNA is TGCGCCAGCAGCCTCGGACAGGGACCCAATCAGCCCCAGCATTTT. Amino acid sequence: CASSLGQGPNQPQHF.

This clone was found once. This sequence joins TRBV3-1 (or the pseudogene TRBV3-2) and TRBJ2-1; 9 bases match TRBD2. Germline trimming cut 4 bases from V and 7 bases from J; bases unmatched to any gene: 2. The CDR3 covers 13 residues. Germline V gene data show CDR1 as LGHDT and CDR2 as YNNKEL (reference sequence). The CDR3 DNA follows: TGTGCCAGCAGCCTAACTAGCGGGAATGAGCAGTTCTTC. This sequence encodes CASSLTSGNEQFF.